These 25 T cell receptor beta chains originate from one sample sequenced in a study of T cells in Graves' hyperthyroidism and ophthalmopathy. Amplification of TCR beta CDR3 regions used RNA as the template. TCR CDR3 underwent first-round RT-PCR with the HTBI primer set. TCRdb itself ran the multiplex PCR reads through MiXCR, one entry per CDR3 protein. The sample holds around 340,000 distinct CDR3 sequences, approximately 15% seen once. The source material was blood. These receptors were collected from a man aged 25 to 40 with Graves' hyperthyroidism.

CDR3 in DNA: TGTGCCAGCAGTTACGCACTAGCGGGACTCTACAATGAGCAGTTCTTC. Amino acid sequence: CASSYALAGLYNEQFF. The chain employs TRBV6-1 and TRBJ2-1; TRBD2 matches 10 bases. Germline CDR1 MNHNS, CDR2 SASEGT. The CDR3 is made up of 16 amino acids. The ends lost 5 bases at V and 3 bases at J; junction bases unmatched: 7.

The V and J genes are TRBV2 and TRBJ2-7, with D unclear. Per germline, CDR1 SNHLY and CDR2 FYNNEI. The V end was cut by 10 bases, the J end by 2 bases, with 12 bases between. The CDR3 has 12 amino acids. The CDR3 protein is CAKTTAAYEQYF. The CDR3 DNA sequence: TGTGCCAAAACGACGGCTGCCTACGAGCAGTACTTC.

This clonotype was counted a few times. The genes are TRBV9 and TRBJ2-3; D could derive from TRBD1 or TRBD2 (5 bases each). CDR1 is SGDLS, CDR2 YYNGEE, per germline. The CDR3 is 15 amino acids. V lost 0 bases to trimming and J lost 3 bases, with 11 bases between them. The CDR3 here is CASSVEGPPTDTQYF. The CDR3 DNA reads TGTGCCAGCAGCGTAGAGGGACCCCCGACAGATACGCAGTATTTT.

This clonotype was observed many times. The CDR3 protein is CASSPPRCWETQYF. DNA of the CDR3: TGTGCCAGCAGCCCCCCAAGGTGTTGGGAGACCCAGTACTTC. V usage is TRBV7-3 and J usage is TRBJ2-5, with D hard to call. CDR1 is SGHTA, CDR2 FQGTGA, per germline. CDR3 length: 14 amino acids. V lost 5 bases, J lost 5 bases, and 15 bases lay in between.

As regards this clonotype: A single base separates this from a much larger clone, so it may be a read error. The rearrangement links TRBV28 to TRBJ2-7; the D is unclear. CDR1 MDHEN and CDR2 SYDVKM come from the germline V gene. CDR3 length equals 17 residues. CDR3 residues: CASRDPIMGKTSYEQYF. The CDR3 DNA reads as TGTGCCAGCAGGGACCCAATAATGGGGAAGACCTCCTATGAGCAGTACTTC.

J is TRBJ2-5 and V is TRBV12-3 or TRBV12-4, with TRBD1 identical over 7 bases. This CDR3 is built from 12 residues. Unmatched junction bases numbered 1, after V lost 6 bases and J lost 3 bases. In DNA, the CDR3 is TGTGCCAGCAGGCAGGGGGAAGAGACCCAGTACTTC. It yields the protein CASRQGEETQYF.

There are a few counts of this clonotype. This chain links TRBV24-1 with TRBJ2-3; D is possibly TRBD2 (5 bases). Germline V gives CDR1 KGHDR, CDR2 SFDVKD. The germline V and J ends were trimmed by 1 base and 5 bases, with 15 bases remaining between them. The CDR3 has 16 residues. This chain's CDR3 is CATSDFGLGERDTQYF. CDR3 DNA sequence: TGTGCCACCAGTGATTTCGGGCTCGGGGAGAGAGATACGCAGTATTTT.

This chain joins TRBV7-8 and TRBJ2-7; D is unresolved. Germline V gives CDR1 SGHVS, CDR2 FQNEAQ. V lost 5 bases and J 5 bases, leaving 16 bases between the germline ends. The CDR3 contains 14 residues. CDR3 coding DNA: TGTGCCAGCAGCCTCCTTAGCAGGCTTCACGAGCAGTACTTC. Its protein is CASSLLSRLHEQYF.

There are many counts of this clonotype. The CDR3 nucleotides are TGCGCCAGCAGCTTTGGTGACAGCTCGGGGGAGCAGTACTTC. Translating gives CASSFGDSSGEQYF. The chain links TRBV5-1 to TRBJ2-7, with D possibly called TRBD1 or TRBD2 (5 bases each). CDR1 and CDR2 from the germline V gene are SGHRS and YFSETQ. The V end was cut by 2 bases, the J end by 7 bases, with 16 bases between. CDR3 length equals 14 residues.

The chain is built from TRBV6-1 and TRBJ2-3; TRBD2 matches 9 bases. CDR1 and CDR2 from the germline V gene are MNHNS and SASEGT. This CDR3 has 16 residues. The J segment lost 5 bases and the V segment lost 7 bases, leaving 13 bases of the junction unmatched. The CDR3 DNA reads as TGTGCCAGCACCTCCCGGGCTAGCGGGATCGGAGATACGCAGTATTTT. It is translated as CASTSRASGIGDTQYF.

This clonotype was detected only a few times. One end of the junction does not line up with germline, which may come from a read error. CDR3 DNA: TGTGCTAGCAGCTTAGTTAGCGGGAGTTTGGAGACCCAGTACTTC. Amino acid sequence: CASSLVSGSLETQYF. The V call is TRBV7-7, the J call TRBJ2-5; 9 bases align to TRBD2. The CDR3 sequence is 15 residues long. Germline V CDR1 and CDR2: SSHAT, FNYEAQ (reference sequence).

This clonotype was detected only a few times. The chain carries TRBV5-5 and TRBJ2-3; D ambiguous. Germline CDR1 SGHKS, CDR2 YYEKEE (reference sequence). V dropped 4 bases and J dropped 9 bases, with 9 bases sitting between them. This CDR3 has 11 amino acids. CDR3 coding DNA: TGTGCCAGCAGCGCCCAATCCACGCAGTATTTT. Encoded protein: CASSAQSTQYF. Full variable domain (rest looked up from reference TRBV5-5 and TRBJ2-3): DAGVTQSPTHLIKTRGQQVTLRCSPISGHKSVSWYQQVLGQGPQFIFQYYEKEERGRGNFPDRFSARQFPNYSSELNVNALLLGDSALYLCASSAQSTQYFGPGTRLTVL.

This clonotype was observed a handful of times. The chain combines TRBV27 with TRBJ2-7; 15 positions agree with TRBD2. CDR1 is MNHEY, CDR2 SMNVEV, per germline (reference sequence). Unmatched junction bases numbered 3, after V lost 5 bases and J lost 1 base. The CDR3 covers 16 residues. The CDR3 loop reads CASSGLAGGQSYEQYF. CDR3 nucleotide sequence: TGTGCCAGCAGTGGACTAGCGGGAGGGCAATCCTACGAGCAGTACTTC.

This clonotype occurred many times. The chain carries TRBV5-1 and TRBJ2-7, with D uncertain. Germline loops: CDR1 SGHRS, CDR2 YFSETQ. The V end was cut by 0 bases, the J end by 8 bases, with 12 bases between. CDR3 length: 13 residues. CDR3 in amino acids: CASSLDRADQQYF. The CDR3 coding sequence is TGCGCCAGCAGCTTGGATAGGGCGGACCAGCAGTACTTC.

This clonotype was counted many times. The rearrangement joins TRBV28 to TRBJ1-1, with D maybe TRBD1 (6 bases). Germline loops: CDR1 MDHEN, CDR2 SYDVKM. V was cut by 5 bases and J by 1 base, with 11 bases left in between. CDR3 size: 14 residues. CDR3 nucleotides: TGTGCCAGCAGTGCGAGGGGGAGGAACACTGAAGCTTTCTTT. As protein: CASSARGRNTEAFF.

Remarks on this clonotype: Its ends do not fully match the called genes, so a read error is possible. The CDR3 region has the DNA TGTGCCAGTAGTTACGGGGGGCGCGGCAATGAGCAGTTCTTC. Encoded protein: CASSYGGRGNEQFF. The gene calls are TRBV6-5 and TRBJ2-1; perhaps TRBD2 as D (7 bases). Germline assignment: CDR1 MNHEY and CDR2 SVGAGI. This CDR3 is built from 14 residues.

Only a few counts were recorded for this clonotype. The genes are TRBV28 and TRBJ2-3, with TRBD2 identical over 10 bases. With V trimmed by 4 bases and J by 2 bases, 9 bases remained unmatched. The CDR3 extends over 17 amino acids. Germline-derived CDR1 and CDR2 are MDHEN and SYDVKM. CDR3 sequence (DNA): TGTGCCAGCAGTTGGATAGCGGGAGGCCTAATCACAGATACGCAGTATTTT. It yields the protein CASSWIAGGLITDTQYF. Combining the CDR3 with reference TRBV28 and TRBJ2-3 gives the whole variable domain DVKVTQSSRYLVKRTGEKVFLECVQDMDHENMFWYRQDPGLGLRLIYFSYDVKMKEKGDIPEGYSVSREKKERFSLILESASTNQTSMYLCASSWIAGGLITDTQYFGPGTRLTVL.

This clonotype was seen a handful of times. The chain employs TRBV19 and TRBJ2-3; no clear D gene. The CDR3 runs to 13 residues. Germline lookup yields CDR1 LNHDA and CDR2 SQIVND (reference sequence). V lost 5 bases to trimming and J lost 3 bases, with 9 bases between them. CDR3 sequence reads: CASSLIATDTQYF. CDR3 in DNA: TGTGCCAGTAGTTTGATCGCTACAGATACGCAGTATTTT.

This clonotype was picked up many times. This chain connects TRBV7-6 to TRBJ2-7; D perhaps matches TRBD2 (5 bases). The V end was cut by 1 base, the J end by 6 bases, with 19 bases between. This CDR3 region has 16 residues. The germline CDR1 and CDR2 sequences are SGHVS and FNYEAQ. The chain's CDR3 is CASSLEVPGSGIEQYF. CDR3 DNA sequence: TGTGCCAGCAGCTTAGAGGTCCCAGGTTCCGGGATCGAGCAGTACTTC.

The sample holds many counts of this clonotype. The J gene is TRBJ2-5, the V gene TRBV7-2; D might be TRBD2 (6 bases). In germline, CDR1 is SGHTA, CDR2 FQGNSA. This CDR3 is built from 15 residues. V was pared by 1 base and J by 1 base, with 10 bases between. The chain's CDR3 is CASSLVGGVQETQYF. CDR3 coding DNA: TGTGCCAGCAGCTTAGTCGGGGGAGTCCAAGAGACCCAGTACTTC.

Many counts were recorded for this clonotype. The chain has TRBV12-5 and TRBJ2-7; D unclear. V was shortened by 1 base and J by 3 bases, with 7 bases between the two germline ends. Germline V gene lookup returns CDR1 LGHNT and CDR2 FRNRAP. The CDR3 totals 13 residues. CDR3 coding DNA: TGTGCTAGTGGTTTGGGGGCGGTCTACGAGCAGTACTTC. This codes for CASGLGAVYEQYF. Combining the CDR3 with reference TRBV12-5 and TRBJ2-7 gives the whole variable domain DARVTQTPRHKVTEMGQEVTMRCQPILGHNTVFWYRQTMMQGLELLAYFRNRAPLDDSGMPKDRFSAEMPDATLATLKIQPSEPRDSAVYFCASGLGAVYEQYFGPGTRLTVT.

This clonotype has more than one count but fewer than ten. The chain has TRBV29-1 and TRBJ1-1, with 9 bases identical to TRBD1. Germline V gives CDR1 SQVTM, CDR2 ANQGSEA. With V trimmed by 6 bases and J by 3 bases, 5 bases remained unmatched. The CDR3 has 13 amino acids. CDR3 in amino acids: CSVRQGDDTEAFF. The CDR3 nucleotides are TGCAGCGTAAGACAGGGGGACGACACTGAAGCTTTCTTT.

This chain links TRBV3-1 with TRBJ2-1; 14 bases map to TRBD2. This CDR3 has 16 residues. Germline assignment: CDR1 LGHDT and CDR2 YNNKEL (reference sequence). J was trimmed by 7 bases and V by 4 bases; bases with no gene match: 6. In nucleotides, the CDR3 is TGTGCCAGCAGCCTAGGGACTAGCGGGAGTTCGAATGAGCAGTTCTTC. Amino acid sequence: CASSLGTSGSSNEQFF.

This clonotype occurred many times. The CDR3 coding sequence is TGTGCCAGCAGTTCTACCCCTGGGCGGGAGGGCTCCTACGAGCAGTACTTC. It translates to CASSSTPGREGSYEQYF. The rearrangement links TRBV27 to TRBJ2-7; 9 bases align to TRBD2. CDR3 length: 17 residues. V dropped 4 bases and J dropped 0; count of bases not matched to a gene: 10. The germline V gene encodes CDR1 MNHEY and CDR2 SMNVEV (reference sequence).

This clonotype was found many times. The rearrangement links TRBV10-3 to TRBJ2-1, with 11 bases matching TRBD2. Germline CDR1 reads ENHRY; CDR2 reads SYGVKD. The ends lost 2 bases at V and 7 bases at J; junction bases unmatched: 25. The CDR3 length is 22 residues. CDR3 sequence: CAISEPPLASGRRSARENEQFF. The CDR3 DNA reads TGTGCCATCAGTGAGCCCCCCCTGGCTAGCGGGAGGCGATCCGCTCGGGAAAATGAGCAGTTCTTC.